The T cell receptor (beta chain) under discussion was sequenced for a study of blood T cells in healthy people across ages. The CDR3 runs to 13 residues. V lost 3 bases and J lost 5, with 8 bases in between. CDR1 MNHNS and CDR2 SASEGT come from the germline V gene. Study conclusions and caveats: The percentage of naive T cells correlated strongly with TCR beta diversity.

To note about this clonotype: Its specificity is unknown.

The authors ran a second PCR of roughly 6 to 12 cycles using a sample-barcoded 5' primer and a J-beta primer mix. TCRdb recomputed calls from the 5' RACE reads with MiXCR, one row per CDR3 protein. The sample carries 750,000 to 850,000 distinct CDR3 sequences, around 25% recorded once. The same specimen was also included in a second study, on T cells of mothers and their children.

The receptor comes from a boy younger than 18 in good health. The rearrangement uses TRBV6-1 and TRBJ1-5, with D perhaps matching TRBD1 (5 bases). Sequenced material: blood. CDR3 sequence (DNA): TGTGCCAGCAGTGACAGGGTGGATCAGCCCCAGCATTTT. This translates into CASSDRVDQPQHF.